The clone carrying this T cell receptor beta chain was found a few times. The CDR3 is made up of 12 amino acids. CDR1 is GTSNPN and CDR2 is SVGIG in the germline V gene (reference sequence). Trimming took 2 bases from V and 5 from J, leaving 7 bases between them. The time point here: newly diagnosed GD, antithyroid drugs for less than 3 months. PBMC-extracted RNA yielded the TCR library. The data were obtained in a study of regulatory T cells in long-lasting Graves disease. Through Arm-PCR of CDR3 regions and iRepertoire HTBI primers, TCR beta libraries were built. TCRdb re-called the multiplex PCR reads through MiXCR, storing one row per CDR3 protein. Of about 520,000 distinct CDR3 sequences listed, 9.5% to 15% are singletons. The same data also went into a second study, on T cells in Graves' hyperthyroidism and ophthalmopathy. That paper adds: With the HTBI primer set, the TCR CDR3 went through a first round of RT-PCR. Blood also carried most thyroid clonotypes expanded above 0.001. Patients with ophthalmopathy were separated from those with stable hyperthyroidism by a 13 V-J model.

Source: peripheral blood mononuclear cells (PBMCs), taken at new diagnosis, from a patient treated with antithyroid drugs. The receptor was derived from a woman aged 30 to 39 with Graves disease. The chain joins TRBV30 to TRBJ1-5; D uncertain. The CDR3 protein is CAWSQPYQPQHF. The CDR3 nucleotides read TGTGCCTGGAGTCAACCTTATCAGCCCCAGCATTTT.